The subject of this entry is one T cell receptor (beta chain). CDR3 length equals 13 residues. Trimming took 6 bases from V and 8 from J, leaving 19 bases between them. CDR1 is GTSNPN, CDR2 SVGIG, per germline (reference sequence). Profiled with immunoSEQ multiplex PCR; TCRdb holds only in-frame clones, not every one. The repertoire includes some 320,000 clones, 80% to 90% of them detected once, and around 15% sits in the top ten. This specimen belongs to a study of shared clonotypes between healthy human individuals. The source of this sequence is a man aged 18 to 35 in good health. The chain recombines TRBV30 with TRBJ1-1; D might be TRBD1 (5 bases). The sample taken for sequencing was memory CD8+ T cells sorted from blood. Subset here: CD45RO+ cells pooled with CCR7-negative TemRA cells. In DNA form, the CDR3 reads TGTGCCTGCTCCGGCAGGGAGGGAGGGGAAGCTTTCTTT. It encodes CACSGREGGEAFF.